Presented here are 15 T cell receptor beta chains from one specimen sequenced in a study of T-cell reconstitution after alpha-beta-depleted transplantation in children. For TCRbeta, the library was prepared with unique molecular identifiers. One entry per CDR3 protein results from TCRdb running MiXCR on the PCR reads. Of 600,000 to 700,000 distinct CDR3 sequences listed, about 15% are singletons. Sequencing used PBMCs from the stem cell graft donor, obtained from the stem cell graft. The receptor source for this set is a human donor who donated a stem cell graft to a child with acute myeloid leukemia.

This clonotype was observed many times. The CDR3 here is CSVEGGTHEGKLFF. DNA for the CDR3: TGCAGCGTTGAGGGTGGGACACATGAAGGAAAACTGTTTTTT. The genes are TRBV29-1 and TRBJ1-4; D is possibly TRBD1 (6 bases). Trimming left V 3 bases short and J 10 bases short, with 18 bases between. There are 14 residues in the CDR3. Germline assignment: CDR1 SQVTM and CDR2 ANQGSEA.

This clonotype was seen many times. The rearrangement joins TRBV30 to TRBJ1-1, with D possibly being TRBD1 (5 bases). V was shortened by 1 base and J by 4 bases, with 10 bases between the two germline ends. Germline V gene sequence: CDR1 GTSNPN, CDR2 SVGIG (reference sequence). The CDR3 totals 13 residues. The CDR3 spells CAWSAGRGTEAFF. The CDR3 DNA follows: TGTGCCTGGAGTGCGGGGAGGGGCACTGAAGCTTTCTTT.

CDR3 coding DNA: TGTGCCAGTACCGTCGAGGGGAACACTGAAGCTTTCTTT. Translation gives CASTVEGNTEAFF. The J gene is TRBJ1-1, the V gene TRBV4-2; D is unresolved. Trimming took off 9 bases at V and 1 base at J, with 12 bases between the two ends. The CDR3 sequence is 13 residues long. The germline V gene encodes CDR1 LGHNA and CDR2 YNFKEQ.

The sample holds many counts of this clonotype. This sequence joins TRBV20-1 and TRBJ1-5, with D possibly TRBD1 on 5 matching bases. The V gene lost 1 base and the J gene lost 3 bases, with 13 bases spanning the gap. CDR1 is DFQATT and CDR2 is SNEGSKA in the germline V gene (reference sequence). This CDR3 spans 15 amino acids. The chain's CDR3 is CSARGGGTPNQPQHF. DNA for the CDR3: TGCAGTGCTAGAGGGGGGGGGACCCCCAATCAGCCCCAGCATTTT.

V usage is TRBV28 and J usage is TRBJ2-1; perhaps TRBD2 as D (5 bases). V gave up 7 bases and J gave up 6 bases, with 16 bases separating them. The CDR3 spans 14 residues. Germline CDR1 reads MDHEN; CDR2 reads SYDVKM. In DNA, the CDR3 is TGTGCCAGCATCCCCCGGCAAGCGGTCAATGAGCAGTTCTTC. This encodes CASIPRQAVNEQFF. The variable domain in full, with the rest retrieved from reference TRBV28 and TRBJ2-1, is DVKVTQSSRYLVKRTGEKVFLECVQDMDHENMFWYRQDPGLGLRLIYFSYDVKMKEKGDIPEGYSVSREKKERFSLILESASTNQTSMYLCASIPRQAVNEQFFGPGTRLTVL.

V usage is TRBV18 and J usage is TRBJ2-3; the D call may be TRBD1 or TRBD2 (5 bases each). CDR1 KGHSH and CDR2 LQKENI come from the germline V gene. The V and J ends lost 1 base and 4 bases respectively, with 12 bases between them. This CDR3 has 15 residues. The CDR3 sequence is CASSPRGLEPDTQYF. In nucleotides, the CDR3 is TGTGCCAGCTCACCACGGGGGTTGGAGCCAGATACGCAGTATTTT. The full variable domain, completed using reference TRBV18 and TRBJ2-3, is NAGVMQNPRHLVRRRGQEARLRCSPMKGHSHVYWYRQLPEEGLKFMVYLQKENIIDESGMPKERFSAEFPKEGPSILRIQQVVRGDSAAYFCASSPRGLEPDTQYFGPGTRLTVL.

This clonotype was recorded many times. The chain has TRBV11-3 and TRBJ2-7; 13 nucleotides line up with TRBD2. V lost 4 bases and J lost 0; bases outside the gene matches: 9. The germline V gene has CDR1 SGHNT and CDR2 YENEEA. The CDR3 runs 18 residues. The CDR3 DNA reads as TGTGCCAGCAGCTCGCGGGGACTAGCGGGGTTCGGCTCCTACGAGCAGTACTTC. Residues: CASSSRGLAGFGSYEQYF.

This clonotype was counted ten times or more. This sequence joins TRBV29-1 and TRBJ1-4; TRBD1 agrees at 9 bases. Germline V gene data show CDR1 as SQVTM and CDR2 as ANQGSEA. Germline trimming cut 5 bases from V and 4 bases from J; bases unmatched to any gene: 5. This CDR3 is built from 14 residues. CDR3 sequence: CSVQQGAINEKLFF. The CDR3 DNA reads TGCAGCGTTCAACAGGGGGCGATTAATGAAAAACTGTTTTTT.

The chain uses TRBV20-1 and TRBJ1-1; possibly TRBD1 for D (5 bases). Germline CDR1 DFQATT, CDR2 SNEGSKA (reference sequence). The CDR3 is made up of 14 amino acids. Trimming took off 3 bases at V and 7 bases at J, with 18 bases between the two ends. The CDR3 is CSASIPNRLFEAFF. The CDR3 nucleotides read TGCAGTGCTAGTATTCCCAACAGGCTGTTTGAAGCTTTCTTT.

There are many counts of this clonotype. This chain joins TRBV28 and TRBJ2-7, with D perhaps given as TRBD1 or TRBD2 (5 bases each). Germline assignment: CDR1 MDHEN and CDR2 SYDVKM. The ends were cut back, 7 bases at V and 5 bases at J, with 21 bases in the middle. The CDR3 extends over 15 amino acids. The CDR3 sequence: CASTAGPRRINEQYV. The CDR3 DNA follows: TGTGCCAGCACCGCAGGGCCCAGGAGGATTAACGAGCAGTACGTC.

This clonotype has a count of ten or more. The chain carries TRBV20-1 and TRBJ2-7, with 10 bases lining up with TRBD1. Looked up from germline, CDR1 is DFQATT and CDR2 is SNEGSKA (reference sequence). Losses at the gene ends were 6 bases for V and 3 bases for J; bases not matched to a gene: 8. The CDR3 extends over 14 amino acids. This CDR3 is CSARQGALYYEQYF. CDR3 nucleotide sequence: TGCAGTGCCAGACAGGGGGCCTTATACTACGAGCAGTACTTC.

The V call is TRBV6-1, the J call TRBJ2-2, with D perhaps TRBD1 or TRBD2 (5 bases each). Trimming cost V 7 bases and J 3 bases, with 12 bases left between them. This CDR3 has 14 amino acids. In germline, CDR1 is MNHNS, CDR2 SASEGT. In nucleotides, the CDR3 is TGTGCCAGCACCGGGACGGCAGACACCGGGGAGCTGTTTTTT. This gives the protein CASTGTADTGELFF.

The rearrangement uses TRBV12-3 or TRBV12-4 and TRBJ2-6, with D perhaps TRBD2 (5 bases). V dropped 5 bases and J dropped 3 bases, with 17 bases sitting between them. This CDR3 is built from 17 residues. The CDR3 DNA reads TGTGCCAGCAGTGCCGGACTGTCCTTAGGTGGGGCCAACGTCCTGACTTTC. Translating gives CASSAGLSLGGANVLTF.

This clonotype was detected only a few times. The V call is TRBV5-6, the J call TRBJ2-4; D call uncertain. Germline V lookup: CDR1 SGHDT, CDR2 YYEEEE. This CDR3 region has 16 residues. Trimming left V 1 base short and J 1 base short, with 12 bases between. This CDR3 reads CASSLFEAVAKNIQYF. For the CDR3, the DNA is TGTGCCAGCAGCTTGTTCGAGGCCGTGGCCAAAAACATTCAGTACTTC.

This clonotype was recorded at least ten times. This rearrangement joins TRBV20-1 to TRBJ2-3; no clear D gene. This CDR3 is built from 12 residues. The V gene's germline CDR1 is DFQATT and CDR2 SNEGSKA (reference sequence). The germline V and J ends were trimmed by 0 bases and 7 bases, with 8 bases remaining between them. CDR3 nucleotide sequence: TGCAGTGCTAGAGAGACTTTTTATACGCAGTATTTT. It specifies CSARETFYTQYF.